Following are 4 T cell receptor beta chains from one sample sequenced in a study of T-cell memory formation after mild COVID-19. TCRdb re-called the 5' RACE reads through MiXCR, storing one row per CDR3 protein. The sample comprises 250,000 to 300,000 distinct CDR3 sequences, around 15% of which are singletons, and over 20% rests with the top ten. The sample taken for sequencing was PBMCs or a T cell subset sorted from them (not recorded which). These receptors were collected from a man between 18 and 29 years old who had mild COVID-19 (a few samples of this study predate the infection). Cell type and time point are not known.

The table lists this clonotype with many counts. The junction departs from the called germline gene at one end, perhaps through a read error. This chain links TRBV5-1 with TRBJ1-5; weak D call: TRBD1 (5 bases). This CDR3 has 13 amino acids. The germline V gene encodes CDR1 SGHRS and CDR2 YFSETQ. The CDR3 loop is CASSLGVGQPQHF. For the CDR3, the DNA is TGTGCCAGCAGTTTGGGGGTAGGACAGCCCCAGCATTTT.

Concerning this clonotype itself: One end of the junction varies from germline; a read error may be responsible. The rearrangement joins TRBV28 to TRBJ2-5; a weak D match, TRBD1 (6 bases). From germline, CDR1 is MDHEN and CDR2 SYDVKM. This CDR3 spans 11 amino acids. CDR3 in DNA: TGCGCCGTAGGGGGCCAAGAGACCCAGTACTTC. This codes for CAVGGQETQYF.

This rearrangement joins TRBV7-9 to TRBJ1-2, with unresolved D. The V end was cut by 5 bases, the J end by 0 bases, with 10 bases between. Germline V gene sequence: CDR1 SEHNR, CDR2 FQNEAQ (reference sequence). The CDR3 contains 14 residues. Here the CDR3 DNA reads TGTGCCAGCAGCCCCCCAGGAGCTAACTATGGCTACACCTTC. Its protein product is CASSPPGANYGYTF. The whole variable domain, filled in from reference TRBV7-9 and TRBJ1-2, reads DTGVSQNPRHKITKRGQNVTFRCDPISEHNRLYWYRQTLGQGPEFLTYFQNEAQLEKSRLLSDRFSAERPKGSFSTLEIQRTEQGDSAMYLCASSPPGANYGYTFGSGTRLTVV.

This chain connects TRBV6-5 to TRBJ1-1; no clear D gene. The V and J ends lost 0 bases and 5 bases respectively, with 16 bases between them. Germline-derived CDR1 and CDR2 are MNHEY and SVGAGI. The CDR3 is 16 residues long. The CDR3 region has the DNA TGTGCCAGCAGTTACTCCCGGAGGCAGTGGGGAACTGAAGCTTTCTTT. Encoded protein: CASSYSRRQWGTEAFF.